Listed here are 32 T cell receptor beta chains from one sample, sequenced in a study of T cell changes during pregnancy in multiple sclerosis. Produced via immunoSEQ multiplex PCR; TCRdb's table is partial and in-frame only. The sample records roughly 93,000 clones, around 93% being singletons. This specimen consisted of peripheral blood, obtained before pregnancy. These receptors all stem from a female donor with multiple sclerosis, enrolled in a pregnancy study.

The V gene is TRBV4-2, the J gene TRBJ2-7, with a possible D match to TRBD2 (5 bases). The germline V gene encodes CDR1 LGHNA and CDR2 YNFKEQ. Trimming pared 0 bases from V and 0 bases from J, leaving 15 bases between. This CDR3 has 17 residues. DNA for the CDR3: TGTGCCAGCAGCCAAGATTTCCAAGCGGACCCCTCCTACGAGCAGTACTTC. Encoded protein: CASSQDFQADPSYEQYF.

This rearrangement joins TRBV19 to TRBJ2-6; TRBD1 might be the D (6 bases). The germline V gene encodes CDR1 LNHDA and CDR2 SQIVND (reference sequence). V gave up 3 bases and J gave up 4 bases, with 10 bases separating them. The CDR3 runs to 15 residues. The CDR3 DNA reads TGTGCCAGTAGTATGGGGGCGACCGGGGCCAACGTCCTGACTTTC. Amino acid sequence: CASSMGATGANVLTF.

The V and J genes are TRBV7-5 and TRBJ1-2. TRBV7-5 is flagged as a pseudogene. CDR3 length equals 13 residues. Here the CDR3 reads CVRRFPLNYGYTF. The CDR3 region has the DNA TGTGTCAGAAGATTTCCCCTAAACTATGGCTACACCTTC.

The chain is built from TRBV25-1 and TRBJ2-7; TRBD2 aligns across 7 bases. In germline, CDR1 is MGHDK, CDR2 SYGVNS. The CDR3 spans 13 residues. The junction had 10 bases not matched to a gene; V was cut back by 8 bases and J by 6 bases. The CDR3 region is CASGGTIPLEQYF. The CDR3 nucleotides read TGTGCCAGCGGCGGGACTATACCCCTCGAGCAGTACTTC.

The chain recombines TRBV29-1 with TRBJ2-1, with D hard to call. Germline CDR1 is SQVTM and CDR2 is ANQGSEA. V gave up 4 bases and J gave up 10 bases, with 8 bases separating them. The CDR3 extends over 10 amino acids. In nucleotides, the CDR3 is TGCAGCGTTGTTGCGGTAGAGCAGTTCTTC. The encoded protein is CSVVAVEQFF.

The CDR3: CASSEALQGRTGELFF. The DNA for the CDR3 is TGTGCCAGCAGTGAAGCGCTTCAGGGGCGCACCGGGGAGCTGTTTTTT. This chain connects TRBV2 to TRBJ2-2, with D possibly being TRBD1 (6 bases). Germline CDR1 is SNHLY and CDR2 is FYNNEI. The CDR3 is made up of 16 amino acids. Trimming stripped 0 bases from V and 4 bases from J, with 12 bases between. Full variable domain (rest looked up from reference TRBV2 and TRBJ2-2): EPEVTQTPSHQVTQMGQEVILRCVPISNHLYFYWYRQILGQKVEFLVSFYNNEISEKSEIFDDQFSVERPDGSNFTLKIRSTKLEDSAMYFCASSEALQGRTGELFFGEGSRLTVL.

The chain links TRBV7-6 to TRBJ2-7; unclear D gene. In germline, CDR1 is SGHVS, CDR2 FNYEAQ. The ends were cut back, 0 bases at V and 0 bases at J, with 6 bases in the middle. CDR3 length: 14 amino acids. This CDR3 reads CASSLAGSSYEQYF. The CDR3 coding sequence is TGTGCCAGCAGCTTAGCCGGGTCCTCCTACGAGCAGTACTTC.

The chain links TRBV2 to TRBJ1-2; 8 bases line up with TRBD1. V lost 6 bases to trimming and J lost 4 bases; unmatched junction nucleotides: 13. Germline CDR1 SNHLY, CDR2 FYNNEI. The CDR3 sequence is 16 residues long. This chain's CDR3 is CASSPTGQGGGYGYTF. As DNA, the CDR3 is TGTGCCAGCAGCCCTACAGGACAGGGAGGAGGCTATGGCTACACCTTC.

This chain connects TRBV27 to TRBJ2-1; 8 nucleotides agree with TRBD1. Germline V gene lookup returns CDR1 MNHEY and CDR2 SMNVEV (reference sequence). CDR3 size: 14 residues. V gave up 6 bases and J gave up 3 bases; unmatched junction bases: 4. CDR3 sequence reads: CASRLTGGYNEQFF. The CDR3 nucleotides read TGTGCCAGCAGGCTAACAGGGGGCTACAATGAGCAGTTCTTC.

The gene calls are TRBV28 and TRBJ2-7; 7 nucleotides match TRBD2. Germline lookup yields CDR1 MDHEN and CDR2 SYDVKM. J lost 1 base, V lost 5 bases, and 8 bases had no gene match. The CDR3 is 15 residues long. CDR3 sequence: CASSPLTSVSYEQYF. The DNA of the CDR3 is TGTGCCAGCAGTCCCCTCACTAGCGTATCCTACGAGCAGTACTTC.

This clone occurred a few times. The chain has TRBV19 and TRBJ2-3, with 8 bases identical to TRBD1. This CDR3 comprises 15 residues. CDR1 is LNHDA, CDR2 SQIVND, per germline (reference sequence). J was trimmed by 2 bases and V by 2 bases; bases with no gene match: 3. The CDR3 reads CASSIKDRDTDTQYF. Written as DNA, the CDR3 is TGTGCCAGTAGTATAAAGGACAGGGACACAGATACGCAGTATTTT.

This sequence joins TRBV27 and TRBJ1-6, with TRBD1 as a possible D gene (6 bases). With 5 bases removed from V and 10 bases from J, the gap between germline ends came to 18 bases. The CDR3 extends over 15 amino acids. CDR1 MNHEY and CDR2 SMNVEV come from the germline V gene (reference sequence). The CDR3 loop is CASSRGSGTLSPLHF. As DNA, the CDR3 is TGTGCCAGCAGTCGGGGCTCGGGGACACTCTCACCCCTCCACTTT.

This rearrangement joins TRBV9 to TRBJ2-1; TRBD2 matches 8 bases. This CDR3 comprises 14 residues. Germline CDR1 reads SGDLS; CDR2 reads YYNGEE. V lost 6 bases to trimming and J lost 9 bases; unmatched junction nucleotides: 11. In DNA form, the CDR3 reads TGTGCCAGCAACAACGGGAGGGCCGTTAGTGAGCAGTTCTTC. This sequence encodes CASNNGRAVSEQFF.

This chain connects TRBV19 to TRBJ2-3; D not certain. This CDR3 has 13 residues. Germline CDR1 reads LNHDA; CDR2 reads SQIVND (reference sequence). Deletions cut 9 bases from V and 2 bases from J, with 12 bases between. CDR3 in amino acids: CASNGGLTDTQYF. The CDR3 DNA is TGTGCCAGCAATGGCGGCCTCACAGATACGCAGTATTTT.

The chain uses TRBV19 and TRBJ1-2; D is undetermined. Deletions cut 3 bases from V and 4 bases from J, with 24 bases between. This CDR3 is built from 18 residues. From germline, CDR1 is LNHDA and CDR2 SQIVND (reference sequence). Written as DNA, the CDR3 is TGTGCCAGTAGTATGGATGATCGAAACCCCTACAGTACCTATGGCTACACCTTC. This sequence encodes CASSMDDRNPYSTYGYTF.

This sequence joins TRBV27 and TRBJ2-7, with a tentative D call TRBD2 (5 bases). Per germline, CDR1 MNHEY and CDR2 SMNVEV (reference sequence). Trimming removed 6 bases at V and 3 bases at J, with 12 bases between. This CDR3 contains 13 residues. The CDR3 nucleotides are TGTGCCAGCAGGGCCACACTAGGCTACGAGCAGTACTTC. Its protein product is CASRATLGYEQYF.

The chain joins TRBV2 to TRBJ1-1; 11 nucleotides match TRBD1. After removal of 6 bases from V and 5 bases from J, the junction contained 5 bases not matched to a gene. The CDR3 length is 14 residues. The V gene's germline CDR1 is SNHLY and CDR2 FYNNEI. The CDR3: CASRSGTGGTEAFF. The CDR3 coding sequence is TGTGCCAGCAGATCCGGGACAGGGGGGACTGAAGCTTTCTTT.

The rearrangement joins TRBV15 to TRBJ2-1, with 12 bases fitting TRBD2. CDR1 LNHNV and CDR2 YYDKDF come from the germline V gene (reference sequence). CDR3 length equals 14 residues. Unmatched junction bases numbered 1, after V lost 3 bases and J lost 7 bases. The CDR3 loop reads CATSSLAGGNEQFF. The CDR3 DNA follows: TGTGCCACCAGCAGTCTAGCGGGGGGGAATGAGCAGTTCTTC.

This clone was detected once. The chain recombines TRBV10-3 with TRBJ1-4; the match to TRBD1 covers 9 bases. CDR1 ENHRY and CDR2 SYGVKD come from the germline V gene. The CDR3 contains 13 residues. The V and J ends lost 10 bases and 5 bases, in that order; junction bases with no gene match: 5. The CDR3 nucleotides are TGTGCCACCAAACAGGGGGCCAATGAAAAACTGTTTTTT. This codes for CATKQGANEKLFF.

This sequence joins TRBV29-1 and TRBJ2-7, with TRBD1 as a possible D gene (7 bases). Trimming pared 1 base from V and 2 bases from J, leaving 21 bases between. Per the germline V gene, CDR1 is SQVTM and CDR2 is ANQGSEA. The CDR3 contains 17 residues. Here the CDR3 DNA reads TGCAGCGTTGAAGTGGGGAGGAACAGGGGCGGCACCTACGAGCAGTACTTC. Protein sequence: CSVEVGRNRGGTYEQYF.

This CDR3 is CASSERQGAGYNSPLHF. The CDR3 nucleotides are TGTGCCAGCAGTGAACGGCAGGGGGCTGGATATAATTCACCCCTCCACTTT. The genes are TRBV25-1 and TRBJ1-6; 8 bases line up with TRBD1. The junction had 7 bases not matched to a gene; V was cut back by 2 bases and J by 4 bases. Germline values: CDR1 MGHDK, CDR2 SYGVNS. This CDR3 has 17 amino acids. The full variable domain, its missing parts supplied by reference TRBV25-1 and TRBJ1-6, is EADIYQTPRYLVIGTGKKITLECSQTMGHDKMYWYQQDPGMELHLIHYSYGVNSTEKGDLSSESTVSRIRTEHFPLTLESARPSHTSQYLCASSERQGAGYNSPLHFGNGTRLTVT.

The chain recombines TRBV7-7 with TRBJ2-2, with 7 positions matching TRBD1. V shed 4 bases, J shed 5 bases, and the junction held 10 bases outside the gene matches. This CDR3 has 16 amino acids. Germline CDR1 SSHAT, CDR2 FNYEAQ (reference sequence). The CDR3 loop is CASSSLSTGRTGELFF. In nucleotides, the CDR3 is TGTGCCAGCAGCTCACTGTCGACAGGGCGGACCGGGGAGCTGTTTTTT.

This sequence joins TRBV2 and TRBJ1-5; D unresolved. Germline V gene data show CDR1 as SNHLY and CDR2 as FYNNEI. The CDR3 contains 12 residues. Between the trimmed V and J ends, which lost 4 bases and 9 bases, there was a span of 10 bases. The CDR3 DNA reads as TGTGCCAGCAGTGGAGGCGCGGGGCCCCAGCATTTT. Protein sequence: CASSGGAGPQHF.

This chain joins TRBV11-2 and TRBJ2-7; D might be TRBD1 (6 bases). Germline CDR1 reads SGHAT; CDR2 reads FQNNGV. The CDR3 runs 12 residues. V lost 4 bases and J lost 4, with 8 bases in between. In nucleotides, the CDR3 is TGTGCCAGCAGCTCACAGGGATACGAGCAGTACTTC. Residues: CASSSQGYEQYF.

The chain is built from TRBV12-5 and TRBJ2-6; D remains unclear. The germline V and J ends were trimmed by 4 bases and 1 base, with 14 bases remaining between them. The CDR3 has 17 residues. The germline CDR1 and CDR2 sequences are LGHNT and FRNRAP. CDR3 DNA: TGTGCTAGTGGTTACGAGCCTCAGGTGTCTGGGGCCAACGTCCTGACTTTC. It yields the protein CASGYEPQVSGANVLTF.

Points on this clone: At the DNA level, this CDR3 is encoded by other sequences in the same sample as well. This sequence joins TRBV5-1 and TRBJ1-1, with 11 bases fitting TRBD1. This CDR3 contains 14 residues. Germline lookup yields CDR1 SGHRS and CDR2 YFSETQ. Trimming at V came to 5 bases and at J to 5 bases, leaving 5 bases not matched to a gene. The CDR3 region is CASSFGTGGTEAFF. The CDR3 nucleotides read TGCGCCAGCAGTTTCGGGACAGGGGGTACTGAAGCTTTCTTT.

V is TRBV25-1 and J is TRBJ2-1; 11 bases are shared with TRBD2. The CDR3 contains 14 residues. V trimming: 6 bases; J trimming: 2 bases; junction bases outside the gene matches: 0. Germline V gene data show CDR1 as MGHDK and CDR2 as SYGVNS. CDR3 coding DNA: TGTGCCAGCAGACTAGCGGGAGCCTACAATGAGCAGTTCTTC. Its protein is CASRLAGAYNEQFF.

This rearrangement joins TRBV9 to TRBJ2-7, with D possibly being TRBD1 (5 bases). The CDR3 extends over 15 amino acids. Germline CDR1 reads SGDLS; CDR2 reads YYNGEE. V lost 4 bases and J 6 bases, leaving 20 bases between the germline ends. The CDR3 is CASSPHLRGDGEQYF. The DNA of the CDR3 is TGTGCCAGCAGCCCCCACCTAAGGGGTGATGGCGAGCAGTACTTC. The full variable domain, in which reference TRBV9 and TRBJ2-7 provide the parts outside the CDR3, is DSGVTQTPKHLITATGQRVTLRCSPRSGDLSVYWYQQSLDQGLQFLIQYYNGEERAKGNILERFSAQQFPDLHSELNLSSLELGDSALYFCASSPHLRGDGEQYFGPGTRLTVT.

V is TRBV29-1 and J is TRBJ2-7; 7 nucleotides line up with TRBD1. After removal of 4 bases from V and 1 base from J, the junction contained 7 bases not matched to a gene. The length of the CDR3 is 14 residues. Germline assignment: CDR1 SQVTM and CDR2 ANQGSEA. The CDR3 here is CSVVEQGISYEQYF. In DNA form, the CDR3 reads TGCAGCGTTGTAGAACAGGGGATTTCCTACGAGCAGTACTTC.

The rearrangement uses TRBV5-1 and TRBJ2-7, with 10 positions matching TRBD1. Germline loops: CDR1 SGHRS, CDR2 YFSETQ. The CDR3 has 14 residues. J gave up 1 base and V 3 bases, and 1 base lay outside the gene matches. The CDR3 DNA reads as TGCGCCAGCAGCTGGGACAGGGGTTCCTACGAGCAGTACTTC. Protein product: CASSWDRGSYEQYF.

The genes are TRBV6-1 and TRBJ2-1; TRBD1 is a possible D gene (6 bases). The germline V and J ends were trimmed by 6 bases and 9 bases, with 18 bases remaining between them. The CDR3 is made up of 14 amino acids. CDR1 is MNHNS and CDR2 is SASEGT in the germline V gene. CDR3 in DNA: TGTGCCAGCAGGCCGACAGGCCTAAGCGGTGAGCAGTTCTTC. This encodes CASRPTGLSGEQFF.

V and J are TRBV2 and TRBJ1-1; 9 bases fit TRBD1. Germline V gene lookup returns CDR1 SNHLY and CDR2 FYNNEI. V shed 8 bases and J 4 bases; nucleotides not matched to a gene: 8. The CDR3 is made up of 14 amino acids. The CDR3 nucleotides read TGTGCCAGCCTGAGGGACAGGGTATCCACTGAAGCTTTCTTT. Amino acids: CASLRDRVSTEAFF.